The 9 T cell receptor beta chains given below trace back to one sample, sequenced in a study of T cells after yellow fever vaccination. TCRdb reprocessed the 5' RACE reads with MiXCR, giving one entry per CDR3 protein. Counted here are about 340,000 distinct CDR3 sequences, around 12% occurring once; the ten biggest clones make up 3.2%. The source material was CD4+ T cells sorted from PBMCs, sampled 15 days after the yellow fever booster vaccination. The receptor set was obtained from a man aged 18 to 29 who received the YFV17D yellow fever vaccine.

In its sample, this clonotype was seen a few times. The chain couples TRBV5-5 to TRBJ1-2, with D perhaps TRBD1 (5 bases). The V gene's germline CDR1 is SGHKS and CDR2 YYEKEE (reference sequence). The germline V and J ends were trimmed by 4 bases and 2 bases, with 12 bases remaining between them. The CDR3 totals 14 residues. The CDR3 DNA reads as TGTGCCAGCAGCCTAATTGCAGGGAACTATGGCTACACCTTC. Translation: CASSLIAGNYGYTF.

The chain couples TRBV7-9 to TRBJ2-7, with D possibly TRBD1 on 5 matching bases. V shed 1 base and J shed 0 bases, with 10 bases lying between them. The CDR3 is 15 amino acids. CDR1 is SEHNR, CDR2 FQNEAQ, per germline (reference sequence). Here the CDR3 DNA reads TGTGCCAGCAGCTTAGGACAGACGATCTCCTACGAGCAGTACTTC. Amino acid sequence: CASSLGQTISYEQYF. Together with reference TRBV7-9 and TRBJ2-7, the CDR3 gives the full variable domain: DTGVSQNPRHKITKRGQNVTFRCDPISEHNRLYWYRQTLGQGPEFLTYFQNEAQLEKSRLLSDRFSAERPKGSFSTLEIQRTEQGDSAMYLCASSLGQTISYEQYFGPGTRLTVT.

This clonotype has only one observation. The chain uses TRBV7-3 and TRBJ2-6; D unclear. With 4 bases removed from V and 4 bases from J, the gap between germline ends came to 11 bases. The germline V gene has CDR1 SGHTA and CDR2 FQGTGA. The CDR3 extends over 15 amino acids. The CDR3 coding sequence is TGTGCCAGCAGCTCAAGGTCCTTCGGGGCCAACGTCCTGACTTTC. Translating gives CASSSRSFGANVLTF.

The sample holds one count of this clonotype. The CDR3 DNA reads as TGTGCCAGCAGCTTAAGGGCTAGCCAAGAGACCCAGTACTTC. Its translation: CASSLRASQETQYF. The chain recombines TRBV7-2 with TRBJ2-5; D remains unclear. Trimming removed 2 bases from V and 1 base from J, with 8 bases in between. This CDR3 comprises 14 residues. CDR1 and CDR2 (germline): SGHTA, FQGNSA.

This clonotype was counted a few times. J is TRBJ2-5 and V is TRBV4-1; a weak D match, TRBD2 (5 bases). V was pared by 2 bases and J by 5 bases, with 15 bases between. The germline gives CDR1 MGHRA, CDR2 YSYEKL. The CDR3 is 15 amino acids. The CDR3 DNA follows: TGCGCCAGCAGCCAACGAAACGACGGACTCGAGACCCAGTACTTC. Amino acids: CASSQRNDGLETQYF.

This clonotype has more than one count but fewer than ten. The chain links TRBV7-2 to TRBJ2-2; unclear D gene. The germline gives CDR1 SGHTA, CDR2 FQGNSA. V was shortened by 1 base and J by 0 bases, with 6 bases between the two germline ends. The CDR3 contains 15 residues. The DNA for the CDR3 is TGTGCCAGCAGCTTAGTCCTCGCGAACACCGGGGAGCTGTTTTTT. Its translation is CASSLVLANTGELFF.

The chain links TRBV2 to TRBJ2-3; 9 nucleotides match TRBD1. The V gene's germline CDR1 is SNHLY and CDR2 FYNNEI. The V gene end was trimmed by 8 bases and the J gene end by 0 bases; junction bases not matched to a gene: 3. The length of the CDR3 is 14 residues. The CDR3 here is CASAGTGSTDTQYF. The CDR3 DNA reads TGTGCCAGCGCCGGGACAGGGAGCACAGATACGCAGTATTTT.

This clonotype was counted a few times. J is TRBJ1-3 and V is TRBV12-3 or TRBV12-4, with D perhaps matching TRBD1 (5 bases). The V end was cut by 0 bases, the J end by 7 bases, with 10 bases between. The CDR3 loop spans 14 amino acids. Written as DNA, the CDR3 is TGTGCCAGCAGTTTAGCGAGGGGTGAGAACACCATATATTTT. This gives the protein CASSLARGENTIYF.

This clonotype was counted between two and nine times. This chain joins TRBV7-9 and TRBJ2-7; 12 bases are shared with TRBD2. This CDR3 has 14 residues. Germline-derived CDR1 and CDR2 are SEHNR and FQNEAQ (reference sequence). Trimming cost V 5 bases and J 5 bases; bases outside gene matches: 4. The CDR3 protein is CASSPSGGADEQYV. CDR3 sequence (DNA): TGTGCCAGCAGCCCTAGCGGGGGGGCCGACGAGCAGTACGTC.